This T cell receptor beta chain stems from a study of blood T cells in healthy people across ages. Per the germline V gene, CDR1 is SGHTA and CDR2 is FQGNSA. Deletions cut 6 bases from V and 2 bases from J, with 14 bases between. This CDR3 has 15 residues. Then a second PCR, running roughly 7 to 11 cycles, was carried out with a sample-barcoded 5' primer and a J-beta primer mix. In TCRdb, the 5' RACE reads were re-called with MiXCR into one record per CDR3 protein. Of roughly 1.9 million distinct CDR3 sequences detected, approximately 40% appear once; the ten largest clones hold roughly 23%. Comment on this clonotype: What it recognizes is unknown.

The amount of total RNA extracted per sample was at least 6 micrograms. The study, taken as a whole, reports: Diversity estimates from one million T cells were considered underestimates.

The sample was blood. The V and J genes are TRBV7-2 and TRBJ1-3, with D perhaps matching TRBD1 (5 bases). This sequence was found in a human donor in good health. CDR3 DNA: TGTGCCAGCAGGAGGGACGGAACTACTGGAAACACCATATATTTT. Translation: CASRRDGTTGNTIYF.